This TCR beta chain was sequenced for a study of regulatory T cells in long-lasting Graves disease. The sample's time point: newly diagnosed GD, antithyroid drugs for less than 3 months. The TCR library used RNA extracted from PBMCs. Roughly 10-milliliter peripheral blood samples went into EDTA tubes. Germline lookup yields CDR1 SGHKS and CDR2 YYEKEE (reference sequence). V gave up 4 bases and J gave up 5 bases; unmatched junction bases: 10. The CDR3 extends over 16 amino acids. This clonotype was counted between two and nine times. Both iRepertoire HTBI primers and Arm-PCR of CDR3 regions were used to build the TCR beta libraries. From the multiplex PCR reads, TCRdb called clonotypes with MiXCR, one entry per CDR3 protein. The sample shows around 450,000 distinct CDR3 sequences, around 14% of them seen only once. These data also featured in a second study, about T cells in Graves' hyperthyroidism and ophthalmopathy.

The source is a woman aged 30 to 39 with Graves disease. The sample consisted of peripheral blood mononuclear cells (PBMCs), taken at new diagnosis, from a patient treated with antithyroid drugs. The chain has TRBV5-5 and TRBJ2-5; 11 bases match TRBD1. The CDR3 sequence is CASSLGTGGGQETQYF. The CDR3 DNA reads TGTGCCAGCAGCCTCGGGACAGGGGGAGGTCAGGAGACCCAGTACTTC.